Below are 13 T cell receptor beta chains sequenced from a single sample in a study of T cell responses to AZD1222 COVID-19 vaccine. Produced via immunoSEQ multiplex PCR; TCRdb's table is partial and in-frame only. The sample has roughly 100,000 clones, around 87% seen once. Material: peripheral blood, obtained on day 0 of AZD1222 vaccination. The receptors shown here come from an adult in good health.

This clone was found a few times. The chain combines TRBV18 with TRBJ1-6, with 10 bases identical to TRBD1. V lost 5 bases, J lost 16 bases, and 5 bases stayed unmatched. Germline V gene data show CDR1 as KGHSH and CDR2 as LQKENI. The CDR3 consists of 12 residues. Here the CDR3 reads CASSAQGQGLHF. Here the CDR3 DNA reads TGTGCCAGCTCAGCCCAGGGACAGGGGCTCCACTTT. The variable domain in full, completed from reference TRBV18 and TRBJ1-6, reads NAGVMQNPRHLVRRRGQEARLRCSPMKGHSHVYWYRQLPEEGLKFMVYLQKENIIDESGMPKERFSAEFPKEGPSILRIQQVVRGDSAAYFCASSAQGQGLHFGNGTRLTVT.

V is TRBV28 and J is TRBJ2-5; no clear D. Germline V lookup: CDR1 MDHEN, CDR2 SYDVKM. This CDR3 is 14 amino acids long. The germline V and J ends were trimmed by 6 bases and 3 bases, with 14 bases remaining between them. The CDR3 nucleotides read TGTGCCAGCAGCCCCGTAGGTCCGGAAGAGACCCAGTACTTC. It encodes CASSPVGPEETQYF.

This sequence joins TRBV5-8 and TRBJ2-5; either TRBD1 or TRBD2 may fit D (5 bases each). In germline, CDR1 is SGHTS, CDR2 YDEGEE. V shed 2 bases and J shed 1 base, with 15 bases lying between them. The CDR3 spans 16 residues. Here the CDR3 reads CASSLGAEGSQETQYF. The CDR3 bases are TGTGCCAGCAGCTTAGGGGCCGAGGGAAGCCAAGAGACCCAGTACTTC.

This clone was counted between two and nine times. This chain uses TRBV13 with TRBJ1-1; D perhaps matches TRBD1 (6 bases). V lost 5 bases and J 1 base, leaving 11 bases between the germline ends. This CDR3 contains 14 residues. Germline values: CDR1 PRHDT, CDR2 FYEKMQ (reference sequence). The CDR3 spells CASSPGQTNTEAFF. In nucleotides, the CDR3 is TGTGCCAGCAGCCCCGGACAGACGAACACTGAAGCTTTCTTT. The full variable domain, its missing parts supplied by reference TRBV13 and TRBJ1-1, is AAGVIQSPRHLIKEKRETATLKCYPIPRHDTVYWYQQGPGQDPQFLISFYEKMQSDKGSIPDRFSAQQFSDYHSELNMSSLELGDSALYFCASSPGQTNTEAFFGQGTRLTVV.

The rearrangement joins TRBV4-3 to TRBJ1-6; 7 bases match TRBD1. Germline V CDR1 and CDR2: LGHNA, YSLEER. The CDR3 extends over 18 amino acids. V lost 3 bases and J lost 9; bases outside the gene matches: 17. In DNA, the CDR3 is TGCGCCAGCAGCCACCTAGGGGGAGACAGGGAGATTTCTTCACCCCTCCACTTT. This sequence encodes CASSHLGGDREISSPLHF.

The chain carries TRBV7-9 and TRBJ2-7; D unclear. The CDR3 spans 14 residues. Trimming cost V 4 bases and J 2 bases, with 12 bases left between them. CDR1 is SEHNR and CDR2 is FQNEAQ in the germline V gene (reference sequence). The DNA of the CDR3 is TGTGCCAGCAGCTCCTCGGGTGGGGCCTACGAGCAGTACTTC. This encodes CASSSSGGAYEQYF.

The chain links TRBV11-3 to TRBJ2-3; 7 nucleotides align to TRBD2. In germline, CDR1 is SGHNT, CDR2 YENEEA. V was clipped by 4 bases and J by 2 bases; unmatched bases: 12. This CDR3 has 17 amino acids. The chain's CDR3 is CASSSPWSGAITDTQYF. The CDR3 nucleotides read TGTGCCAGCAGCTCTCCGTGGAGCGGGGCCATCACAGATACGCAGTATTTT.

The chain is built from TRBV7-2 and TRBJ1-1; D not certain. Germline CDR1 SGHTA, CDR2 FQGNSA. This CDR3 is built from 13 residues. Trimming pared 3 bases from V and 0 bases from J, leaving 5 bases between. The CDR3 spells CASSFQMNTEAFF. The CDR3 bases are TGTGCCAGCAGCTTTCAGATGAACACTGAAGCTTTCTTT.

This clone was observed a few times. The chain recombines TRBV6-5 with TRBJ2-7, with D perhaps assigned TRBD1 or TRBD2 (6 bases each). Germline assignment: CDR1 MNHEY and CDR2 SVGAGI. This CDR3 comprises 14 residues. The V end was cut by 7 bases, the J end by 3 bases, with 16 bases between. The CDR3 here is CASKGEVKRYEQYF. CDR3 sequence (DNA): TGTGCCAGCAAGGGGGAGGTAAAACGCTACGAGCAGTACTTC.

The chain combines TRBV28 with TRBJ1-4; 9 bases fit TRBD1. CDR1 is MDHEN and CDR2 is SYDVKM in the germline V gene. This CDR3 spans 14 amino acids. V was pared by 8 bases and J by 3 bases, with 4 bases of the junction left unmatched. CDR3 sequence: CASRRDRANEKLFF. DNA for the CDR3: TGTGCCAGCCGGCGGGACAGGGCTAATGAAAAACTGTTTTTT.

CDR3 sequence reads: CASSFQGSANTGELFF. CDR3 nucleotide sequence: TGTGCCAGTAGTTTCCAGGGTTCGGCGAACACCGGGGAGCTGTTTTTT. V and J are TRBV19 and TRBJ2-2; D is perhaps TRBD1 (5 bases). Germline lookup yields CDR1 LNHDA and CDR2 SQIVND (reference sequence). V was cut by 5 bases and J by 0 bases, with 13 bases left in between. The CDR3 runs to 16 residues.

In this sample, this clone turned up a few times. This chain links TRBV11-3 with TRBJ1-2; 7 bases align to TRBD1. The V and J ends lost 5 bases and 2 bases, in that order; junction bases with no gene match: 11. Germline values: CDR1 SGHNT, CDR2 YENEEA. The CDR3 is made up of 16 amino acids. CDR3 residues: CASSPGTDPLNYGYTF. As DNA, the CDR3 is TGTGCCAGCAGCCCGGGGACAGACCCTTTAAACTATGGCTACACCTTC. Full variable domain (missing parts from reference TRBV11-3 and TRBJ1-2): EAGVVQSPRYKIIEKKQPVAFWCNPISGHNTLYWYLQNLGQGPELLIRYENEEAVDDSQLPKDRFSAERLKGVDSTLKIQPAELGDSAVYLCASSPGTDPLNYGYTFGSGTRLTVV.

The V gene is TRBV18, the J gene TRBJ1-3; D remains unclear. Germline values: CDR1 KGHSH, CDR2 LQKENI. The germline V and J ends were trimmed by 1 base and 2 bases, with 9 bases remaining between them. The CDR3 is 15 amino acids. The CDR3 is CASSPQGLTGNTIYF. Written as DNA, the CDR3 is TGTGCCAGCTCACCACAGGGTTTAACTGGAAACACCATATATTTT. Supplemented by reference TRBV18 and TRBJ1-3, the full variable domain reads NAGVMQNPRHLVRRRGQEARLRCSPMKGHSHVYWYRQLPEEGLKFMVYLQKENIIDESGMPKERFSAEFPKEGPSILRIQQVVRGDSAAYFCASSPQGLTGNTIYFGEGSWLTVV.